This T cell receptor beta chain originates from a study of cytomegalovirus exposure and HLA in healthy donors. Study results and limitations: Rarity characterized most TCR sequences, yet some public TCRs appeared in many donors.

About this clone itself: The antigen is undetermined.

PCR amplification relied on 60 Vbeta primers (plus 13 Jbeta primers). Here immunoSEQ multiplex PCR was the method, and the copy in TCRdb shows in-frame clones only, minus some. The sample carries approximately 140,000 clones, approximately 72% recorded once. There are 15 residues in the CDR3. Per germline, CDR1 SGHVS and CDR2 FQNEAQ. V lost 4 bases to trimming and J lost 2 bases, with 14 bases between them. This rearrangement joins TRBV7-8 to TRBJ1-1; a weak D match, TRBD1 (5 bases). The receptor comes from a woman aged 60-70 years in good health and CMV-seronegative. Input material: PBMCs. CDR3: CASSYFQGGNTEAFF. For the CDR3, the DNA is TGTGCCAGCAGCTATTTCCAGGGCGGAAACACTGAAGCTTTCTTT.